The rows below give T cell receptor beta chains drawn from one sample of a study of T-cell reconstitution after alpha-beta-depleted transplantation in children. TCRdb processed the PCR reads anew with MiXCR; each CDR3 protein has one entry. The sample includes around 680,000 distinct CDR3 sequences, over 15% of them seen just once. Sequencing was performed on PBMCs from the stem cell graft donor, taken from the stem cell graft. These receptors originate from a human donor who donated a stem cell graft to a child with acute myeloid leukemia. Each CDR3 is given with its conserved first and last residue. The D gene is left open where the match is weak. Not all rows give a size; the values are once, few, many and, for expanded clones, a class.

>TRBV20-1|many|TRBJ1-1|-
TGCAGTGCTACCCAGGCCGCTAACACTGAAGCTTTCTTT
CSATQAANTEAFF
>TRBV11-2|-|TRBJ2-4|-
TGTGCCAGCAGCTTAGAGCAGGGGATAGCCAAAAACATTCAGTACTTC
CASSLEQGIAKNIQYF
>TRBV11-1|few|TRBJ1-4|-
TGTGCCAGCAGCTCTGGGACGGCGGCTAATGAAAAACTGTTTTTT
CASSSGTAANEKLFF
>TRBV6-5|few|TRBJ2-5|TRBD2
TGTGCCAGCAGTTACTTAGCTAGCGGCGAGACCCAGTACTTC
CASSYLASGETQYF
>TRBV7-9|-|TRBJ2-2|TRBD1
TGTGCCAGCAGCTCAGACAGGGGAGAGTTCGAGCTGTTTTTT
CASSSDRGEFELFF
>TRBV9|few|TRBJ2-1|-
TGTGCCAGCAGCTCCCGTTCAGGATCCTACAATGAGCAGTTCTTC
CASSSRSGSYNEQFF
>TRBV10-1|few|TRBJ2-1|TRBD1
TGCGCCAGCAGCCCCGGACAGGCAGGCTTTAGTGAGCAGTTCTTC
CASSPGQAGFSEQFF
>TRBV6-4|few|TRBJ1-4|-
TGTGCCAGCAGTATTAACGGGAACAGTAATGAAAAACTGTTTTTT
CASSINGNSNEKLFF
>TRBV6-1|many|TRBJ2-6|-
TGTGCCAGCAGCCCCCCGACCGATCCTGGGGCCAACGTCCTGACTTTC
CASSPPTDPGANVLTF
>TRBV12-3/TRBV12-4|-|TRBJ2-3|TRBD2
TGTGCCAGCAGTTCGGACCGGGGGGGGACAGATACGCAGTATTTT
CASSSDRGGTDTQYF
>TRBV20-1|many|TRBJ2-1|TRBD2
TGCAGTGCTCAAGCGGGGGGTTTCCCCCGTGAGCAGTTCTTC
CSAQAGGFPREQFF
>TRBV27|few|TRBJ1-1|TRBD1
TGTGCCAGCAGTTTCGGGACAGATAACACTGAAGCTTTCTTT
CASSFGTDNTEAFF
>TRBV28|few|TRBJ2-5|TRBD2
TGTGCCAGCAGTTTAGGGGGGGACCTCCGCTTC
CASSLGGDLRF
>TRBV5-1|many|TRBJ2-1|-
TGCGCCAGCAGCTTGGGCAGGGGCTGGGACAATGAGCAGTTCTTC
CASSLGRGWDNEQFF
>TRBV6-4|many|TRBJ1-1|-
TGTGCCAGCAGCCTGGACGGGTCGAACACTGAAGCTTTCTTT
CASSLDGSNTEAFF
>TRBV5-1|-|TRBJ1-2|-
TGCGCCACAAAAGAACCAAACTATGGCTACACCTTC
CATKEPNYGYTF
>TRBV12-3/TRBV12-4|many|TRBJ1-5|TRBD1
TGTGCCAGCCAAAACAGGGGGACTCAGCCCCAGCATTTT
CASQNRGTQPQHF
>TRBV12-3/TRBV12-4|few|TRBJ2-1|TRBD2
TGTGCCAGCAGCGGGACTAGCGGGGGGTATGAGCAGTTCTTC
CASSGTSGGYEQFF
>TRBV5-6|-|TRBJ1-2|TRBD1
TGTGCCAGCAGCTCGTGGGACAGGGGGAAGGCTAACTATGGCTACACCTTC
CASSSWDRGKANYGYTF
>TRBV21-1|few|TRBJ1-1|-
TGTGCCAGCAGCAAAGCTCCGCCAGGGGAGACTGAAGCTTTCTTT
CASSKAPPGETEAFF
>TRBV15|few|TRBJ2-3|-
TGTGCCACCAGCAGTGGGATAGATCGCACCCCAGATACGCAGTATTTT
CATSSGIDRTPDTQYF
>TRBV20-1|few|TRBJ2-5|TRBD2
TGCAGTGCTAGAGAGGAGGCTAGCGGGGTCCGGGAGACCCAGTACTTC
CSAREEASGVRETQYF
>TRBV3-1|-|TRBJ2-3|-
TGTGCCAGCAGCGGACGGGCCCCAGGTGGGACAGATACGCAGTATTTT
CASSGRAPGGTDTQYF
>TRBV7-8|-|TRBJ2-2|-
TGTGCCAGCAGCGTCGGCCCTCACACCGGGGAGCTGTTTTTT
CASSVGPHTGELFF
>TRBV5-1|few|TRBJ2-5|TRBD2
TGCGCCAGCAGCTTGGAGGGACTACTTCAAGAGACCCAGTACTTC
CASSLEGLLQETQYF
>TRBV6-1|many|TRBJ1-2|TRBD1
TGTGCCAGCAGTACCCCCGGGACAGGGTCTTATGGCTACACCTTC
CASSTPGTGSYGYTF
>TRBV12-3/TRBV12-4|-|TRBJ2-3|-
TGTGCCAGCACCCCCGAGCTAGATACGCAGTATTTT
CASTPELDTQYF
>TRBV7-2|few|TRBJ2-7|-
TGTGCCAGCAGCTTGCGCAGGGGTTCCTCCTACGAGCAGTACTTC
CASSLRRGSSYEQYF
>TRBV21-1|-|TRBJ2-7|-
TGTGCCAGCAGCAAAGAGCGACTAGCGACGGGGATCATGGGAGAGCAGTACTTC
CASSKERLATGIMGEQYF
>TRBV5-1|-|TRBJ2-1|TRBD1
TGCGCCAGCAGCTTGCCGGACAGGGAGCACAATGAGCAGTTCTTC
CASSLPDREHNEQFF
>TRBV6-2/TRBV6-3|many|TRBJ1-2|-
TGTGCCAGCAGTAGGACAGAGTATGGCTACACCTTC
CASSRTEYGYTF
>TRBV20-1|few|TRBJ2-3|TRBD2
TGCAGTGCCACCGAGTGGGGGGGGGCAGATACGCAGTATTTT
CSATEWGGADTQYF
>TRBV5-5|-|TRBJ2-4|TRBD1
TGTGCCAGCAGCTCTGCCGGGACAGGGGGGAATTCACACATTCAGTACTTC
CASSSAGTGGNSHIQYF
>TRBV6-2/TRBV6-3|-|TRBJ2-3|TRBD1
TGTGCCAGCAGGGCAGGGACAGGGGTCACAGATACGCAGTATTTT
CASRAGTGVTDTQYF
>TRBV10-3|many|TRBJ2-7|-
TGTGCCATCAGTGAGTCTGTCGGCCCCTACGAGCAGTACTTC
CAISESVGPYEQYF
>TRBV6-1|few|TRBJ1-2|-
TGTGCCAGCAGGAGGACAGACTCTTATGGCTACACCTTC
CASRRTDSYGYTF
>TRBV15|many|TRBJ1-1|-
TGTGCCACCAGCAGAGATCGGGGGTCGGTTGAAGCTTTCTTT
CATSRDRGSVEAFF